The following is a T cell receptor beta chain sequence with its context. Its antigen is unidentified. Other DNA sequences in the sample encode the same CDR3. This specimen comes from a study of radiotherapy plus CTLA-4 blockade in lung cancer. Broader study findings: Blood saw expansion of tumor-derived TCR clones after radiotherapy plus ipilimumab.

Trimming shortened V by 3 bases and J by 3 bases, and 11 bases separated the two germline ends. CDR1 LNHDA and CDR2 SQIVND come from the germline V gene (reference sequence). The CDR3 is 15 amino acids. Profiling relied on immunoSEQ multiplex PCR, and the TCRdb table lists in-frame clones only, not all of them. Here the sample spans 60,000 to 70,000 clones, around 80% being singletons. The receptor comes from a human donor with non-small cell lung cancer who had a complete response to radiotherapy plus ipilimumab. The V call is TRBV19, the J call TRBJ2-2; D perhaps matches TRBD1 (6 bases). Material: peripheral blood, obtained from a patient treated with radiotherapy plus ipilimumab. Here the CDR3 reads CASSIGTLYTGELFF. CDR3 sequence (DNA): TGTGCCAGTAGTATCGGGACATTATACACCGGGGAGCTGTTTTTT.